This T cell receptor beta chain was identified in a study of Ad26.COV2.S vaccination and SARS-CoV-2 variants. About the research overall: The study gave Ad26.COV2.S intramuscularly, once or twice 56 days apart.

The treatment here: over 15 received Ad26.COV2.S at low or high dose, single or two shots; roughly 5 received placebo; per-sample allocation not given. Sampling occurred on day 63 after the first vaccine or placebo injection. A remark on this clone: The antigen remains undetermined.

Findings and caveats of the study: With respect to non-spike TCR breadth, vaccine and placebo recipients were similar. Vaccine recipients surpassed placebo recipients in spike-specific TCR breadth. The TCR-based breadth and depth measures might underestimate overall T cell responses.

Produced via immunoSEQ multiplex PCR; TCRdb's table is partial and in-frame only. The sample carries about 440,000 clones, roughly 87% recorded once. CDR3 length: 15 amino acids. Germline-derived CDR1 and CDR2 are MDHEN and SYDVKM. The trim removed 5 bases at V and 3 bases at J, leaving 8 bases unmatched. This sequence joins TRBV28 and TRBJ2-3, with 7 bases fitting TRBD2. The clonotype was recovered from a person between 18 and 65 years old who received the Ad26.COV2.S COVID-19 vaccine or a placebo. Sequencing was performed on peripheral blood, taken in a trial of Ad26.COV2.S vaccine versus placebo. The CDR3 DNA reads TGTGCCAGCAGTGGGGGGGGTCGAAGTACAGATACGCAGTATTTT. This codes for CASSGGGRSTDTQYF.